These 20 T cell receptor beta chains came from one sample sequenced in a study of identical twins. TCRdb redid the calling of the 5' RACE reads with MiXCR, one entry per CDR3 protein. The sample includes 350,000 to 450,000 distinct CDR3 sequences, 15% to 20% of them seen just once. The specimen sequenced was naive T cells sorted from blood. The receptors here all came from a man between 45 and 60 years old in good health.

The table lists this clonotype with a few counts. Here the CDR3 DNA reads TGTGCCAGCAGTCGTAACCGGATGGCCCAGTACTTC. Its protein is CASSRNRMAQYF. This chain links TRBV12-3 or TRBV12-4 with TRBJ2-5, with D uncertain. Trimming stripped 5 bases from V and 9 bases from J, with 13 bases between. This CDR3 region has 12 residues.

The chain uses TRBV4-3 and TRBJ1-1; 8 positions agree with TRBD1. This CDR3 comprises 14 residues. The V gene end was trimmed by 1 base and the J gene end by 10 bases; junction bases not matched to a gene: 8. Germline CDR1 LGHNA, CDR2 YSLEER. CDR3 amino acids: CASSQVSGGGGAFF. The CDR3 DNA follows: TGCGCCAGCAGCCAAGTATCAGGGGGCGGTGGAGCTTTCTTT.

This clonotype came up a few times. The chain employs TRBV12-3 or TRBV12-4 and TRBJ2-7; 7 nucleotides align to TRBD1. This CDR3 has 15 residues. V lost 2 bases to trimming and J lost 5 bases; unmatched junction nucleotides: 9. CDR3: CASSLSARGSNEQYF. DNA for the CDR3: TGTGCCAGCAGTTTATCGGCCAGGGGGTCGAACGAGCAGTACTTC.

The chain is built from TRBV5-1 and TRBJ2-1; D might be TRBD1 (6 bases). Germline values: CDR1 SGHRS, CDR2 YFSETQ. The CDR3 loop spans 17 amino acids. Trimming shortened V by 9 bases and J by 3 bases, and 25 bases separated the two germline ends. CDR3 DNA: TGCGCCACGAGGCTAGAAGTCCAGGACAGTTTCTACAATGAGCAGTTCTTC. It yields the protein CATRLEVQDSFYNEQFF.

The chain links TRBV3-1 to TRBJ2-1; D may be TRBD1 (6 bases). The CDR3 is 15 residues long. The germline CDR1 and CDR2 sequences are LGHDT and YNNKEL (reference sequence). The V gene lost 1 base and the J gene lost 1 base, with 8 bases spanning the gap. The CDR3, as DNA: TGTGCCAGCAGCCAAGGGACAGCGTCCTACAATGAGCAGTTCTTC. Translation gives CASSQGTASYNEQFF.

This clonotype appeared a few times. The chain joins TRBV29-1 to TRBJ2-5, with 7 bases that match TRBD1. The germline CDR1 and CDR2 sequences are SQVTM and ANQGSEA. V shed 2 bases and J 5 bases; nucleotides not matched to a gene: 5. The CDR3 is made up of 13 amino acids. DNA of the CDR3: TGCAGCGTTGAATACGCCAGGGGGGAGACCCAGTACTTC. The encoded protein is CSVEYARGETQYF.

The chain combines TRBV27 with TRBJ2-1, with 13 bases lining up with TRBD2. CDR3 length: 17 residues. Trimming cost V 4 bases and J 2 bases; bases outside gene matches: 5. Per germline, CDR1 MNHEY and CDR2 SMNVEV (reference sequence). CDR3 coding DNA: TGTGCCAGCAGTTCCCCGGGACTAGCGGGAACCTACAATGAGCAGTTCTTC. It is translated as CASSSPGLAGTYNEQFF.

The CDR3, as DNA: TGCAGTGCTAGAGCACAGTCTCTAACTCAGCCCCAGCATTTT. Encoded protein: CSARAQSLTQPQHF. V usage is TRBV20-1 and J usage is TRBJ1-5; D is uncertain. The germline V and J ends were trimmed by 1 base and 6 bases, with 13 bases remaining between them. Germline-derived CDR1 and CDR2 are DFQATT and SNEGSKA (reference sequence). The CDR3 sequence is 14 residues long.

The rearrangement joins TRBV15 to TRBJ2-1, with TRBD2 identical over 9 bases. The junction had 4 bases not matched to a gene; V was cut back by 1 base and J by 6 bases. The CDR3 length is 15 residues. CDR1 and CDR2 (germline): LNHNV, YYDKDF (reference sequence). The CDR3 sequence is CATSRAVAGVNEQFF. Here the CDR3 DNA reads TGTGCCACCAGCAGAGCGGTAGCGGGAGTCAATGAGCAGTTCTTC.

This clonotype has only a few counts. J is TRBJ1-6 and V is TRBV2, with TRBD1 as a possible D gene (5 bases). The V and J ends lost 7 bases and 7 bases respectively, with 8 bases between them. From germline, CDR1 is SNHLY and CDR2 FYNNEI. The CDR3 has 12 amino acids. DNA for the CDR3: TGTGCCAGCACCAGACAGAATTCACCCCTCCACTTT. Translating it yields CASTRQNSPLHF.

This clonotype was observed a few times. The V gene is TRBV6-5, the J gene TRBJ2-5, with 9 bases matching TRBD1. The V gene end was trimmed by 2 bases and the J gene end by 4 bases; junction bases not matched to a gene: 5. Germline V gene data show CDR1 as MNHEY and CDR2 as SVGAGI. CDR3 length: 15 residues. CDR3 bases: TGTGCCAGCAGTTACGAAACAGGGGGCTTAGAGACCCAGTACTTC. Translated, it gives CASSYETGGLETQYF.

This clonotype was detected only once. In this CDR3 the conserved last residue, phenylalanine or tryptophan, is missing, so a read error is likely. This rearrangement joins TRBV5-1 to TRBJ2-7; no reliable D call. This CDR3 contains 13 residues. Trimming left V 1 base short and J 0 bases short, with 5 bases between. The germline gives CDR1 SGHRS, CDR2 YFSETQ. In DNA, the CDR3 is TGCGCCAGCAGCTTGTACAGCTCCTACGAGCAGTACTTA. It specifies CASSLYSSYEQYL.

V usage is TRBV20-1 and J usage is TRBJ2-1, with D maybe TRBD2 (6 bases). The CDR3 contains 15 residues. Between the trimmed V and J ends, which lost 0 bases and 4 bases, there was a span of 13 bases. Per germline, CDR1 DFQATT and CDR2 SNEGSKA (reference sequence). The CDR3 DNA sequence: TGCAGTGCTAGAGATTCGCTAGCGAGATACAATGAGCAGTTCTTC. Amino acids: CSARDSLARYNEQFF.

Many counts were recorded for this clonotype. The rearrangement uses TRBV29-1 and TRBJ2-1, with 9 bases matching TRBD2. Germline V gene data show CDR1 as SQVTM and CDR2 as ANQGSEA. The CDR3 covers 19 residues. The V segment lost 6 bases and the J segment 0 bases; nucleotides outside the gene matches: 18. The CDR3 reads CSVHVYSGGLLSSYNEQFF. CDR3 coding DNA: TGCAGCGTCCACGTTTATAGCGGGGGCCTCCTGAGCTCCTACAATGAGCAGTTCTTC.

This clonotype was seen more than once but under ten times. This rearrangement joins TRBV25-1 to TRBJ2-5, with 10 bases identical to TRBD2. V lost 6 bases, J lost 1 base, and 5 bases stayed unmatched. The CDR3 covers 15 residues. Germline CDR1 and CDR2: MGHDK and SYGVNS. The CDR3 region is CASRLAGRPQETQYF. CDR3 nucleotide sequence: TGTGCCAGCAGACTAGCGGGGAGACCCCAAGAGACCCAGTACTTC.

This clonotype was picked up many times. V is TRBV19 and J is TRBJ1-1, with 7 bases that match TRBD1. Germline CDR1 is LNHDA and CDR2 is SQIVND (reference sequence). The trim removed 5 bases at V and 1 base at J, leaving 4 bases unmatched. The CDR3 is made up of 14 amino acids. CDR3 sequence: CASSPRQGNTEAFF. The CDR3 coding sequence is TGTGCCAGTAGTCCTCGACAGGGGAACACTGAAGCTTTCTTT.

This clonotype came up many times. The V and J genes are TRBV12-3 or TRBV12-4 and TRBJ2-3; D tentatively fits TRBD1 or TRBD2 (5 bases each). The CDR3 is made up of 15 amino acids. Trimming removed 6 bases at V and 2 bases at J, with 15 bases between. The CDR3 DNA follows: TGTGCCAGCAGCCCCGGGACGGATTACACAGATACGCAGTATTTT. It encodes CASSPGTDYTDTQYF.

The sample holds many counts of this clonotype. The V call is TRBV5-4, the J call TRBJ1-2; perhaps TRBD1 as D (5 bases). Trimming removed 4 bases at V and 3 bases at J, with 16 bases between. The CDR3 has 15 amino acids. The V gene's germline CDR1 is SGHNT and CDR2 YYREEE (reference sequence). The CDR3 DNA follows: TGTGCCAGCAGCCCCAATGGGGGAGCTGACTATGGCTACACCTTC. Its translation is CASSPNGGADYGYTF.

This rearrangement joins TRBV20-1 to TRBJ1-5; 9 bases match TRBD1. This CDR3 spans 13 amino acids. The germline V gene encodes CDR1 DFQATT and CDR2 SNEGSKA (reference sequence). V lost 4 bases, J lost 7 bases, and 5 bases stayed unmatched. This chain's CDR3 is CSAKDRGRQPQHF. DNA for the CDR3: TGCAGTGCTAAGGACAGGGGTAGGCAGCCCCAGCATTTT.

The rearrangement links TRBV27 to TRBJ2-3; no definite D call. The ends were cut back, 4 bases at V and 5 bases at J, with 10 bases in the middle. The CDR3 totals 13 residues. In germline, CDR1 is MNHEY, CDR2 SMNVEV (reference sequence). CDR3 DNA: TGTGCCAGCAGTTCTCGGAGCCAAGATACGCAGTATTTT. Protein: CASSSRSQDTQYF.